One sample yielded the 16 T cell receptor beta chains listed below, sequenced in a study of T-cell reconstitution after alpha-beta-depleted transplantation in children. Unique molecular identifiers were incorporated during preparation of the TCRbeta library. TCRdb reprocessed the PCR reads via MiXCR and lists one record per CDR3 protein. The sample contains about 830,000 distinct CDR3 sequences, 15% to 20% of which appear only once. The sequencing used PBMCs, mostly from graft donor cells, collected 360 days after TCRalphabeta/CD19-depleted stem cell transplant. The receptors come from a male patient younger than 18 who had a stem cell transplant for acute lymphoblastic leukemia, so the T cells may come from the graft donor.

The chain recombines TRBV4-1 with TRBJ2-2; 8 nucleotides line up with TRBD2. J was trimmed by 4 bases and V by 4 bases; bases with no gene match: 5. This CDR3 is built from 15 residues. From germline, CDR1 is MGHRA and CDR2 YSYEKL. CDR3 nucleotide sequence: TGCGCCAGCAGCCTAATGCTAGCGGGCACCGGGGAGCTGTTTTTT. Translating gives CASSLMLAGTGELFF.

At least ten counts were recorded for this clonotype. J is TRBJ1-1 and V is TRBV2; tentative D call: TRBD1 (5 bases). This CDR3 spans 12 amino acids. The V end lost 7 bases, the J end lost 6 bases, and 12 bases lay between the germline ends. Germline assignment: CDR1 SNHLY and CDR2 FYNNEI. CDR3 in DNA: TGTGCCAGCACTAGCGGGGCTCCTGAAGCTTTCTTT. It yields the protein CASTSGAPEAFF.

The chain joins TRBV24-1 to TRBJ1-5; D is unclear. Looked up from germline, CDR1 is KGHDR and CDR2 is SFDVKD. CDR3 length: 16 amino acids. With 3 bases removed from V and 0 bases from J, the gap between germline ends came to 11 bases. CDR3 DNA sequence: TGTGCCACCAGTGATACGCAAGAACCTAGCAATCAGCCCCAGCATTTT. Its translation: CATSDTQEPSNQPQHF.

There are a few counts of this clonotype. The chain carries TRBV6-2 or TRBV6-3 and TRBJ2-3; 10 bases are a match to TRBD2. With 2 bases clipped from V and 3 bases from J, the junction kept 2 bases outside the gene matches. The CDR3 is made up of 15 amino acids. Germline lookup yields CDR1 MNHEY and CDR2 SVGEGT. CDR3: CASSYLGLATDTQYF. For the CDR3, the DNA is TGTGCCAGCAGTTACCTGGGACTAGCGACAGATACGCAGTATTTT.

Comments on this clonotype: This CDR3 fails to terminate in the conserved phenylalanine or tryptophan, so it likely reflects a read error. The J gene is TRBJ2-7, the V gene TRBV10-3; TRBD1 is a possible D gene (6 bases). The CDR3 covers 13 residues. Germline values: CDR1 ENHRY, CDR2 SYGVKD. V shed 6 bases and J shed 5 bases, with 14 bases lying between them. For the CDR3, the DNA is TGTGCCATCAGACAGGACAGAACACACGAGCAGTACCTC. It is translated as CAIRQDRTHEQYL.

The sample holds a few counts of this clonotype. V and J are TRBV6-5 and TRBJ2-6, with 8 bases that match TRBD2. The CDR3 extends over 18 amino acids. V dropped 4 bases and J dropped 3; count of bases not matched to a gene: 11. Germline-derived CDR1 and CDR2 are MNHEY and SVGAGI. CDR3 protein: CASSSYIAGKDGANVLTF. CDR3 nucleotides: TGTGCCAGCAGTTCTTATATAGCGGGAAAGGATGGGGCCAACGTCCTGACTTTC.

This clonotype was recorded many times. This chain uses TRBV29-1 with TRBJ1-2; TRBD1 matches 11 bases. V was clipped by 5 bases and J by 6 bases; unmatched bases: 5. Germline CDR1 SQVTM, CDR2 ANQGSEA. This CDR3 spans 13 amino acids. The CDR3 bases are TGCAGCGTTAGTGGACAGGGGGCGCATGGCTACACCTTC. Amino acids: CSVSGQGAHGYTF.

The rearrangement links TRBV25-1 to TRBJ1-1; D ambiguous. Germline CDR1 MGHDK, CDR2 SYGVNS. The CDR3 runs 16 residues. V lost 4 bases, J lost 1 base, and 16 bases lay in between. The CDR3 nucleotides read TGTGCCAGCAGTGTCGTCACCGGAACGGGGAACACTGAAGCTTTCTTT. Translated: CASSVVTGTGNTEAFF.

A few counts support this clonotype. This chain links TRBV29-1 with TRBJ2-2, with 7 bases that match TRBD1. The junction had 3 bases not matched to a gene; V was cut back by 4 bases and J by 1 base. Germline lookup yields CDR1 SQVTM and CDR2 ANQGSEA. The CDR3 is 14 amino acids. In DNA, the CDR3 is TGCAGCGTTGTGAGGGACAGGAACACCGGGGAGCTGTTTTTT. Encoded protein: CSVVRDRNTGELFF.

This clonotype came up a few times. The gene calls are TRBV6-5 and TRBJ1-2; 9 bases agree with TRBD1. The germline V gene encodes CDR1 MNHEY and CDR2 SVGAGI. Unmatched junction bases numbered 5, after V lost 1 base and J lost 8 bases. The CDR3 runs 14 residues. The CDR3 DNA sequence: TGTGCCAGCAGTTACTATCCCGGGACAGGGGGCTACACCTTC. Translation gives CASSYYPGTGGYTF.

This clonotype was detected a few times. The chain combines TRBV4-2 with TRBJ2-3; D remains ambiguous. CDR3 length: 14 amino acids. Trimming removed 4 bases at V and 6 bases at J, with 14 bases between. Germline CDR1 LGHNA, CDR2 YNFKEQ. This CDR3 reads CASSLGALGDTQYF. The CDR3 DNA follows: TGTGCCAGCAGCCTCGGAGCCCTCGGGGATACGCAGTATTTT.

This clonotype has more than one count but fewer than ten. The chain has TRBV5-1 and TRBJ2-3; 8 bases line up with TRBD2. Trimming cost V 5 bases and J 5 bases; bases outside gene matches: 10. Germline V gene sequence: CDR1 SGHRS, CDR2 YFSETQ. The CDR3 is made up of 15 amino acids. In DNA, the CDR3 is TGCGCCAGCAGGTACTTGGCGGGAGGAGGAGATACGCAGTATTTT. This sequence encodes CASRYLAGGGDTQYF.

This clonotype was detected only a few times. The rearrangement links TRBV7-9 to TRBJ2-4, with D perhaps assigned TRBD1 or TRBD2 (5 bases each). V was pared by 1 base and J by 6 bases, with 13 bases between. The CDR3 spans 15 residues. Germline lookup yields CDR1 SEHNR and CDR2 FQNEAQ (reference sequence). CDR3 nucleotide sequence: TGTGCCAGCAGCTTAGGGCAGGGACCTGGAAACATTCAGTACTTC. This gives the protein CASSLGQGPGNIQYF.

This clonotype was recorded a few times. The CDR3 nucleotides are TGCAGCGTTGCTACAGGGACGACTGTGTACGAGCAGTACTTC. It translates to CSVATGTTVYEQYF. The chain couples TRBV29-1 to TRBJ2-7; maybe TRBD1 (6 bases). V was clipped by 4 bases and J by 4 bases, with 17 bases between them. The CDR3 loop spans 14 amino acids. Germline V gene lookup returns CDR1 SQVTM and CDR2 ANQGSEA.

The table lists this clonotype with a few counts. The chain carries TRBV5-1 and TRBJ2-1; D is perhaps TRBD2 (5 bases). The germline V gene has CDR1 SGHRS and CDR2 YFSETQ. With 4 bases removed from V and 15 bases from J, the gap between germline ends came to 17 bases. The CDR3 is 12 amino acids. The CDR3 DNA follows: TGCGCCAGCAGCACCGGACTGCAGACGGCGTTCTTC. It codes for CASSTGLQTAFF.

The chain couples TRBV12-3 or TRBV12-4 to TRBJ2-7; 14 bases are a match to TRBD2. Trimming took 8 bases from V and 6 from J; bases not matched to a gene: 3. This CDR3 contains 13 residues. DNA of the CDR3: TGTGCCAGCCGGACTAGCGGGAGGAGCGAGCAGTACTTC. Translating gives CASRTSGRSEQYF.